The 26 T cell receptor beta chains below come from one sample, sequenced in a study of regulatory T cells in long-lasting Graves disease. Time point defined: persistent/refractory GD, antithyroid drugs over 5 years with positive TRAb. PBMCs provided the RNA from which the TCR library was made. Building of the TCR beta libraries involved iRepertoire HTBI primers and Arm-PCR of CDR3 regions. MiXCR, applied by TCRdb to the multiplex PCR reads, yields one record per CDR3 protein. The top ten clones hold about two fifths of a sample with 500,000 to 800,000 distinct CDR3 sequences, about 32% of them seen once. The material sequenced was peripheral blood mononuclear cells (PBMCs), taken when the disease was refractory, from a patient treated with antithyroid drugs. The source of these receptors is a female donor with Graves disease.

The rearrangement uses TRBV20-1 and TRBJ1-1; 8 bases line up with TRBD1. The V gene end was trimmed by 4 bases and the J gene end by 13 bases; junction bases not matched to a gene: 14. The CDR3 sequence is 13 residues long. Germline V gene lookup returns CDR1 DFQATT and CDR2 SNEGSKA (reference sequence). CDR3 nucleotide sequence: TGCAGTGCTACCGGTCCAGGGGGCGAAAAAGTTTTCTTT. As protein: CSATGPGGEKVFF.

This clonotype was seen more than once but under ten times. The V call is TRBV19, the J call TRBJ2-2; maybe TRBD1 (6 bases). Trimming stripped 9 bases from V and 9 bases from J, with 20 bases between. This CDR3 is built from 14 residues. Germline V gene lookup returns CDR1 LNHDA and CDR2 SQIVND (reference sequence). This CDR3 is CASHRQAPDRELFF. Written as DNA, the CDR3 is TGTGCCAGCCACCGACAGGCCCCGGACCGGGAGCTGTTTTTT.

V and J are TRBV10-3 and TRBJ2-5; D gene unclear. Germline V gene lookup returns CDR1 ENHRY and CDR2 SYGVKD. The CDR3 runs to 15 residues. Trimming removed 0 bases from V and 4 bases from J, with 12 bases in between. The CDR3 is CAISESSVSRETQYF. CDR3 DNA sequence: TGTGCCATCAGTGAGTCGAGTGTGTCCAGAGAGACCCAGTACTTC.

This clonotype was counted a few times. The chain employs TRBV10-3 and TRBJ1-5; 9 nucleotides align to TRBD1. Per germline, CDR1 ENHRY and CDR2 SYGVKD. The CDR3 contains 14 residues. The ends lost 10 bases at V and 0 bases at J; junction bases unmatched: 4. CDR3 in DNA: TGTGCCACCGGGACAGGGCATAGCAATCAGCCCCAGCATTTT. This sequence encodes CATGTGHSNQPQHF.

V usage is TRBV6-5 and J usage is TRBJ1-1; the match to TRBD1 covers 8 bases. The CDR3 runs to 15 residues. The germline V gene encodes CDR1 MNHEY and CDR2 SVGAGI. J was trimmed by 0 bases and V by 2 bases; bases with no gene match: 2. CDR3 nucleotides: TGTGCCAGCAGTTACGGGGGACAGGTGAACACTGAAGCTTTCTTT. It yields the protein CASSYGGQVNTEAFF.

On this clonotype itself: Germline is not matched at one junction end, which may reflect a read error. The chain combines TRBV2 with TRBJ2-1, with D uncertain. The CDR3 totals 15 residues. The germline gives CDR1 SNHLY, CDR2 FYNNEI. CDR3 DNA: TGTGCCAGCAGTGAAGGACGGAACCCTCTCAATGAGCGGTTCTTC. This encodes CASSEGRNPLNERFF.

This clonotype has more than one count but fewer than ten. Written as DNA, the CDR3 is TGTGCCAGCAGTTACTCCGTAGGAAGAGCCTACGAGCAGTACTTC. Amino acid sequence: CASSYSVGRAYEQYF. The chain recombines TRBV6-2 or TRBV6-3 with TRBJ2-7, with D hard to call. The CDR3 has 15 amino acids. Deletions cut 0 bases from V and 2 bases from J, with 11 bases between. Germline V lookup: CDR1 MNHEY, CDR2 SVGEGT.

This clonotype was seen at least ten times. V usage is TRBV3-1 and J usage is TRBJ1-1, with D perhaps TRBD1 (6 bases). The CDR3 consists of 13 residues. Per the germline V gene, CDR1 is LGHDT and CDR2 is YNNKEL (reference sequence). Deletions cut 6 bases from V and 5 bases from J, with 13 bases between. The CDR3 DNA sequence: TGTGCCAGCAGTCCAAGAACAGGGACTGAAGCTTTCTTT. Translating it yields CASSPRTGTEAFF.

This clonotype came up many times. The J gene is TRBJ1-5, the V gene TRBV28; no definite D call. Germline V gene data show CDR1 as MDHEN and CDR2 as SYDVKM. The CDR3 extends over 16 amino acids. V was pared by 2 bases and J by 1 base, with 12 bases between. CDR3 sequence: CASSLVSQRSNQPQHF. CDR3 DNA: TGTGCCAGCAGTTTAGTTTCCCAAAGAAGCAATCAGCCCCAGCATTTT.

This clonotype was seen ten or more times. The chain has TRBV27 and TRBJ2-7, with 7 bases identical to TRBD2. Germline CDR1 MNHEY, CDR2 SMNVEV (reference sequence). CDR3 length: 15 amino acids. The ends lost 7 bases at V and 0 bases at J; junction bases unmatched: 9. The CDR3 region is CASTPVGGNSYEQYF. The CDR3 DNA is TGTGCCAGCACCCCCGTGGGAGGGAACTCCTACGAGCAGTACTTC.

The CDR3 DNA reads as TGTGCCAGCTCACCAGGGGAGGCACAGCCCCAGCATTTT. This sequence encodes CASSPGEAQPQHF. The chain employs TRBV18 and TRBJ1-5; no reliable D call. This CDR3 is built from 13 residues. V was trimmed by 2 bases and J by 7 bases, leaving 9 bases between them. Germline V gene sequence: CDR1 KGHSH, CDR2 LQKENI. Looking up the rest from reference TRBV18 and TRBJ1-5 gives the full variable domain: NAGVMQNPRHLVRRRGQEARLRCSPMKGHSHVYWYRQLPEEGLKFMVYLQKENIIDESGMPKERFSAEFPKEGPSILRIQQVVRGDSAAYFCASSPGEAQPQHFGDGTRLSIL.

The chain employs TRBV5-1 and TRBJ1-1, with D maybe TRBD1 (5 bases). V lost 6 bases to trimming and J lost 0 bases, with 12 bases between them. Germline assignment: CDR1 SGHRS and CDR2 YFSETQ. The CDR3 is 14 residues long. The CDR3 region is CASKEGRMNTEAFF. The CDR3 DNA is TGCGCCAGCAAGGAGGGACGGATGAACACTGAAGCTTTCTTT.

The V call is TRBV29-1, the J call TRBJ1-1; 7 bases line up with TRBD1. The CDR3 loop spans 14 amino acids. Germline CDR1 and CDR2: SQVTM and ANQGSEA. Trimming took 5 bases from V and 3 from J; bases not matched to a gene: 9. CDR3: CSVSAGGIYTEAFF. CDR3 bases: TGCAGCGTTTCCGCAGGGGGGATTTACACTGAAGCTTTCTTT.

V gene TRBV10-3 combines with J gene TRBJ1-1; 9 bases are a match to TRBD1. The CDR3 spans 14 residues. Germline loops: CDR1 ENHRY, CDR2 SYGVKD. Unmatched junction bases numbered 8, after V lost 6 bases and J lost 6 bases. CDR3 sequence (DNA): TGTGCCATCAGGAGGGACAGGGCTGAGTCTGAAGCTTTCTTT. It encodes CAIRRDRAESEAFF.

V and J are TRBV20-1 and TRBJ2-7; TRBD2 is a possible D gene (5 bases). CDR1 and CDR2 (germline): DFQATT, SNEGSKA (reference sequence). There are 14 residues in the CDR3. V lost 3 bases and J 1 base, leaving 13 bases between the germline ends. CDR3 protein: CSASYAGSSYEQYF. DNA for the CDR3: TGCAGTGCTAGTTATGCGGGTTCGTCCTACGAGCAGTACTTC.

This chain connects TRBV3-1 to TRBJ1-4, with unresolved D. The CDR3 covers 15 residues. Germline V CDR1 and CDR2: LGHDT, YNNKEL (reference sequence). Trimming removed 1 base from V and 5 bases from J, with 11 bases in between. DNA of the CDR3: TGTGCCAGCAGCCAAGTCATGGGTTACAATGAAAAACTGTTTTTT. Translated: CASSQVMGYNEKLFF.

This clonotype appeared many times. The junction and the germline gene differ at one end; a read error may be behind it. The chain recombines TRBV5-1 with TRBJ1-5; TRBD1 aligns across 9 bases. Germline V gives CDR1 SGHRS, CDR2 YFSETQ. The CDR3 runs to 15 residues. Here the CDR3 reads CASSWGQGVGQPQHF. The CDR3, as DNA: TGTGCCAGCAGCTGGGGACAGGGCGTGGGTCAGCCCCAGCATTTT.

The chain recombines TRBV20-1 with TRBJ1-2; the D gene is possibly TRBD1 (5 bases). The CDR3 has 13 residues. Germline CDR1 reads DFQATT; CDR2 reads SNEGSKA (reference sequence). The V end was cut by 3 bases, the J end by 6 bases, with 14 bases between. For the CDR3, the DNA is TGCAGTGCTAGTTACCCAGGGAGGCATGGCTACACCTTC. Its protein is CSASYPGRHGYTF.

V usage is TRBV18 and J usage is TRBJ2-4; possibly TRBD2 for D (5 bases). CDR3 length: 15 residues. V gave up 1 base and J gave up 6 bases, with 13 bases separating them. Germline values: CDR1 KGHSH, CDR2 LQKENI. In DNA, the CDR3 is TGTGCCAGCTCACCACGTACTCCCAGCGGAAACATTCAGTACTTC. Protein product: CASSPRTPSGNIQYF.

This clonotype showed up just a few times. The junction departs from the called germline gene at one end, perhaps through a read error. The chain is built from TRBV30 and TRBJ1-2; tentatively, D is TRBD1 (5 bases). CDR1 is GTSNPN, CDR2 SVGIG, per germline (reference sequence). The CDR3 is 14 residues long. The CDR3: CAGSQGTANYGYTF. The DNA for the CDR3 is TGTGCCGGGAGCCAGGGTACGGCTAACTATGGCTACACCTTC.

This chain uses TRBV12-5 with TRBJ1-5; possible D gene TRBD1, 5 bases. V was clipped by 6 bases and J by 4 bases, with 22 bases between them. Per germline, CDR1 LGHNT and CDR2 FRNRAP. The CDR3 runs 17 residues. CDR3 coding DNA: TGTGCTAGTGGCCCTTTTCCGGGGACCCAGCAAAATCAGCCCCAGCATTTT. Its translation: CASGPFPGTQQNQPQHF.

This chain links TRBV18 with TRBJ1-5; D may be TRBD1 (6 bases). V was trimmed by 2 bases and J by 4 bases, leaving 12 bases between them. Germline V gene sequence: CDR1 KGHSH, CDR2 LQKENI. The CDR3 runs 15 residues. The CDR3: CASSPFGGGNQPQHF. CDR3 DNA sequence: TGTGCCAGCTCACCATTTGGAGGGGGGAATCAGCCCCAGCATTTT.

This clonotype was counted ten times or more. This chain joins TRBV6-2 or TRBV6-3 and TRBJ2-7, with 11 bases matching TRBD2. The CDR3 runs 16 residues. The V segment lost 6 bases and the J segment 1 base; nucleotides outside the gene matches: 8. Germline V gene data show CDR1 as MNHEY and CDR2 as SVGEGT. The CDR3 loop is CASRPTSGSLSYEQYF. In DNA form, the CDR3 reads TGTGCCAGCAGACCCACTAGCGGGAGTTTGTCCTACGAGCAGTACTTC.

This clonotype has ten or more counts. This chain connects TRBV12-3 or TRBV12-4 to TRBJ1-4; D is undetermined. This CDR3 has 13 amino acids. Trimming pared 3 bases from V and 8 bases from J, leaving 10 bases between. CDR3 in DNA: TGTGCCAGCAGTTTGAAGGCTACCGAAAAACTGTTTTTT. Protein product: CASSLKATEKLFF.

The chain couples TRBV5-1 to TRBJ2-7, with TRBD2 identical over 9 bases. J was trimmed by 6 bases and V by 2 bases; bases with no gene match: 9. CDR1 and CDR2 (germline): SGHRS, YFSETQ. There are 15 residues in the CDR3. In DNA form, the CDR3 reads TGCGCCAGCAGCTTCGGGGCGGGAGGGCCCCGCGAGCAGTACTTC. Its protein is CASSFGAGGPREQYF. Using reference TRBV5-1 and TRBJ2-7 for the parts outside the CDR3, the full variable domain is KAGVTQTPRYLIKTRGQQVTLSCSPISGHRSVSWYQQTPGQGLQFLFEYFSETQRNKGNFPGRFSGRQFSNSRSEMNVSTLELGDSALYLCASSFGAGGPREQYFGPGTRLTVT.

This rearrangement joins TRBV29-1 to TRBJ2-7; possible D gene TRBD1, 5 bases. The CDR3 extends over 14 amino acids. CDR1 and CDR2 from the germline V gene are SQVTM and ANQGSEA. Trimming removed 0 bases at V and 1 base at J, with 10 bases between. CDR3 amino acids: CSVEEGVGSYEQYF. As DNA, the CDR3 is TGCAGCGTTGAAGAAGGGGTCGGGTCCTACGAGCAGTACTTC.